This TCR beta chain was sequenced during a study of radiotherapy plus CTLA-4 blockade in lung cancer. Study as a whole: Objective responses were recorded in about 18% of patients, with disease control recorded in 25% to 40%.

Assay: immunoSEQ multiplex PCR; the TCRdb copy retains only in-frame clones and omits some. The sample consists of about 88,000 clones, approximately 79% of them appearing once. The table lists this clone with a few counts. The sample was peripheral blood, taken from a patient treated with radiotherapy plus ipilimumab. The receptor comes from a human donor with non-small cell lung cancer that progressed on radiotherapy plus ipilimumab.

CDR3 region: CASSPTGSGFGEQYF. The CDR3 DNA follows: TGCGCCAGCAGCCCGACAGGGAGTGGTTTTGGCGAGCAGTACTTC. The chain links TRBV5-1 to TRBJ2-7, with TRBD1 identical over 7 bases. J gave up 6 bases and V 4 bases, and 13 bases lay outside the gene matches. The CDR3 has 15 residues. Germline CDR1 and CDR2: SGHRS and YFSETQ.